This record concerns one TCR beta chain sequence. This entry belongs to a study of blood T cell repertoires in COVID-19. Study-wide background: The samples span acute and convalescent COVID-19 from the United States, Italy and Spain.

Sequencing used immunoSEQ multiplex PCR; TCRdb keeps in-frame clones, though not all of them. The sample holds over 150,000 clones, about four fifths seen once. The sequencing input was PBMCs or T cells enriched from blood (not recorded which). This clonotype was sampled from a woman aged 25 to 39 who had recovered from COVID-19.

The CDR3, as DNA: TGTGCCAGCAGCCGGGGACAGGCCACTTTTTATGGCTACACCTTC. Translating it yields CASSRGQATFYGYTF. The chain joins TRBV5-8 to TRBJ1-2, with TRBD1 matching 8 bases. Germline V gene sequence: CDR1 SGHTS, CDR2 YDEGEE. CDR3 size: 15 residues. The V segment lost 4 bases and the J segment 5 bases; nucleotides outside the gene matches: 10.